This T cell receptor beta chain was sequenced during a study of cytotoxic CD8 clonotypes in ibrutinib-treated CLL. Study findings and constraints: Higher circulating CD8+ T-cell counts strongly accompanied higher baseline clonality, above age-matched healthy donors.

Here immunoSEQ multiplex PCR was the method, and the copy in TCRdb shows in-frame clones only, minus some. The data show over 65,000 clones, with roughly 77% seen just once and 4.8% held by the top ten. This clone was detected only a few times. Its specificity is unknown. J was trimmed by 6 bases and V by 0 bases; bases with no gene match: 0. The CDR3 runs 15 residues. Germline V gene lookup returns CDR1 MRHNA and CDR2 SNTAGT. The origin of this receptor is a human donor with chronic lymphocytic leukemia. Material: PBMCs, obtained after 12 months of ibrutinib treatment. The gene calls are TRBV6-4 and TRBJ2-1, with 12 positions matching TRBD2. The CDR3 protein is CASSDSTSGSNEQFF. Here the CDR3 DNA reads TGTGCCAGCAGTGACTCGACTAGCGGGAGCAATGAGCAGTTCTTC.